Below, 18 T cell receptor beta chains from the same sample are listed, as sequenced in a study of shared T cell receptors in the human thymus (dated by TCRdb to 2020 to 2022). Library preparation employed the immunoSEQ multiplex PCR assay. Entries here come from immuneACCESS through TCRdb and include only in-frame sequences with V and J called. Some clones fail to appear in such tables; in the studies checked, an unresolved V gene covers under half of the shortfall, and the cause of the remainder is unknown. For this sample the table gives approximately 760,000 clones, of which 80% to 90% were detected only once. The ten largest account for more than 0.01% of the sample. This sample was shared with a second study, whose subject was human thymus T cells.

The sequenced sample was thymocytes. Receptor source: a girl under two years old with a congenital heart defect. Donor details come from another sample of the same person, matched by shared clones.

This clone was seen only a few times. The rearrangement links TRBV7-2 to TRBJ1-1, with a tentative D call TRBD1 (5 bases). Deletions cut 8 bases from V and 1 base from J, with 14 bases between. There are 14 residues in the CDR3. CDR1 is SGHTA and CDR2 is FQGNSA in the germline V gene. The CDR3 spells CASHPGGTNTEAFF. Written as DNA, the CDR3 is TGTGCCAGCCATCCCGGGGGTACGAACACTGAAGCTTTCTTT.

The sample holds one count of this clone. One end of the junction does not line up with germline, which may come from a read error. Other DNA variants within this sample encode the same CDR3. The V gene is TRBV5-1, the J gene TRBJ1-6; D perhaps matches TRBD1 (6 bases). This CDR3 has 14 amino acids. Germline loops: CDR1 SGHRS, CDR2 YFSETQ. The CDR3: CASSLGQVNSPLHF. DNA for the CDR3: TGCGCCAGCAGCTTGGGACAGGTTAATTCCCCCCTCCACTTT. The whole variable domain, remainder taken from reference TRBV5-1 and TRBJ1-6, is KAGVTQTPRYLIKTRGQQVTLSCSPISGHRSVSWYQQTPGQGLQFLFEYFSETQRNKGNFPGRFSGRQFSNSRSEMNVSTLELGDSALYLCASSLGQVNSPLHFGNGTRLTVT.

The chain joins TRBV9 to TRBJ1-6; D remains ambiguous. CDR1 and CDR2 from the germline V gene are SGDLS and YYNGEE. V lost 2 bases to trimming and J lost 11 bases, with 8 bases between them. The CDR3 consists of 12 residues. CDR3 loop: CASSVPGAPLHF. The DNA of the CDR3 is TGTGCCAGCAGCGTCCCGGGTGCACCCCTCCACTTT.

The chain has TRBV6-1 and TRBJ1-2; possible D gene TRBD1, 6 bases. CDR1 and CDR2 from the germline V gene are MNHNS and SASEGT. The V and J ends lost 2 bases and 4 bases respectively, with 11 bases between them. The CDR3 has 14 residues. The CDR3 DNA follows: TGTGCCAGCAGTGAAAGGGGGGGTACCTATGGCTACACCTTC. It is translated as CASSERGGTYGYTF.

The gene calls are TRBV5-8 and TRBJ1-1, with D possibly matching TRBD1 (5 bases). The CDR3 runs to 15 residues. With 9 bases removed from V and 4 bases from J, the gap between germline ends came to 22 bases. Looked up from germline, CDR1 is SGHTS and CDR2 is YDEGEE. CDR3 in DNA: TGTGCCACCGACTGCTCTAGGGACGGGAGCACTGAAGCTTTCTTT. Translation gives CATDCSRDGSTEAFF. The entire variable domain, with the rest obtained from reference TRBV5-8 and TRBJ1-1, is as follows: EAGVTQSPTHLIKTRGQQATLRCSPISGHTSVYWYQQALGLGLQFLLWYDEGEERNRGNFPPRFSGRQFPNYSSELNVNALELEDSALYLCATDCSRDGSTEAFFGQGTRLTVV.

The chain carries TRBV7-6 and TRBJ2-7; weak D call: TRBD2 (5 bases). The CDR3 has 14 residues. The V gene lost 3 bases and the J gene lost 2 bases, with 11 bases spanning the gap. CDR1 and CDR2 from the germline V gene are SGHVS and FNYEAQ. CDR3 amino acids: CASSFGPGTYEQYF. CDR3 coding DNA: TGTGCCAGCAGCTTCGGCCCGGGGACCTACGAGCAGTACTTC.

The rearrangement uses TRBV4-2 and TRBJ1-4; maybe TRBD1 (5 bases). Germline CDR1 is LGHNA and CDR2 is YNFKEQ. This CDR3 is built from 19 residues. The V end lost 5 bases, the J end lost 4 bases, and 26 bases lay between the germline ends. As DNA, the CDR3 is TGTGCCAGCAGCTCCCCAGGGCAACGGGAGAAGACGGATAATGAAAAACTGTTTTTT. Protein sequence: CASSSPGQREKTDNEKLFF.

V and J are TRBV4-1 and TRBJ1-5; no definite D call. Trimming left V 3 bases short and J 4 bases short, with 13 bases between. Germline V lookup: CDR1 MGHRA, CDR2 YSYEKL. The CDR3 is 15 amino acids. CDR3 in DNA: TGCGCCAGCAGCCAGAGGGCAGCACGAAATCAGCCCCAGCATTTT. Protein sequence: CASSQRAARNQPQHF.

The rearrangement links TRBV27 to TRBJ2-3; 8 positions agree with TRBD1. Trimming cost V 5 bases and J 5 bases; bases outside gene matches: 15. Germline V lookup: CDR1 MNHEY, CDR2 SMNVEV (reference sequence). This CDR3 is 17 amino acids long. DNA for the CDR3: TGTGCCAGCAGTCACAACCCGGACAGGGAAGTTAAAGATACGCAGTATTTT. This translates into CASSHNPDREVKDTQYF.

The chain joins TRBV4-1 to TRBJ1-3; 11 bases are a match to TRBD1. This CDR3 is built from 17 residues. The germline V gene encodes CDR1 MGHRA and CDR2 YSYEKL. V shed 1 base, J shed 2 bases, and the junction held 4 bases outside the gene matches. This CDR3 reads CASSQVWGQGAGNTIYF. The CDR3 region has the DNA TGCGCCAGCAGCCAAGTTTGGGGACAGGGGGCTGGAAACACCATATATTTT.

The count of this clone is one. The chain recombines TRBV7-8 with TRBJ1-2; D remains ambiguous. V lost 5 bases and J lost 2, with 18 bases in between. Germline CDR1 is SGHVS and CDR2 is FQNEAQ. This CDR3 has 16 residues. CDR3: CASSPPGEGYNYGYTF. CDR3 in DNA: TGTGCCAGCAGCCCTCCCGGGGAAGGGTACAACTATGGCTACACCTTC.

The V call is TRBV5-4, the J call TRBJ2-7; a possible D gene is TRBD1 (6 bases). Trimming took off 4 bases at V and 2 bases at J, with 16 bases between the two ends. CDR1 is SGHNT, CDR2 YYREEE, per germline (reference sequence). The CDR3 covers 15 residues. CDR3 residues: CASSHPAQGTYEQYF. The CDR3 nucleotides read TGTGCCAGCAGCCACCCCGCCCAGGGGACCTACGAGCAGTACTTC. Looking up the rest from reference TRBV5-4 and TRBJ2-7 gives the full variable domain: ETGVTQSPTHLIKTRGQQVTLRCSSQSGHNTVSWYQQALGQGPQFIFQYYREEENGRGNFPPRFSGLQFPNYSSELNVNALELDDSALYLCASSHPAQGTYEQYFGPGTRLTVT.

The chain combines TRBV30 with TRBJ1-2, with 7 bases fitting TRBD1. Germline-derived CDR1 and CDR2 are GTSNPN and SVGIG (reference sequence). The CDR3 totals 16 residues. Germline trimming cut 3 bases from V and 1 base from J; bases unmatched to any gene: 11. The CDR3: CAWRRQGDSGNYGYTF. CDR3 bases: TGTGCCTGGAGACGCCAGGGGGACTCGGGTAACTATGGCTACACCTTC.

This rearrangement joins TRBV6-6 to TRBJ1-5, with D perhaps TRBD1 (5 bases). The length of the CDR3 is 16 residues. Trimming removed 3 bases at V and 3 bases at J, with 15 bases between. Per the germline V gene, CDR1 is MNHNY and CDR2 is SVGAGI (reference sequence). CDR3 sequence reads: CASSYGSRANNQPQHF. The CDR3 coding sequence is TGTGCCAGCAGTTATGGTAGCAGGGCGAACAATCAGCCCCAGCATTTT.

The chain carries TRBV6-1 and TRBJ1-2; TRBD1 matches 7 bases. This CDR3 is built from 14 residues. V trimming: 6 bases; J trimming: 3 bases; junction bases outside the gene matches: 7. Germline V gene sequence: CDR1 MNHNS, CDR2 SASEGT. The CDR3 sequence: CASSPRQGDYGYTF. The CDR3, as DNA: TGTGCCAGCAGCCCCCGCCAGGGGGACTATGGCTACACCTTC.

A remark on this clone: This specimen includes other DNA sequences encoding the same CDR3. V is TRBV16 and J is TRBJ1-6, with 8 bases identical to TRBD1. CDR3 length: 18 amino acids. The V segment lost 3 bases and the J segment 10 bases; nucleotides outside the gene matches: 17. Germline V CDR1 and CDR2: KGHSY, FQNENV. Here the CDR3 reads CASSHLKGTGRRESPLHF. CDR3 bases: TGTGCCAGCAGCCACTTAAAAGGGACAGGCAGACGGGAATCACCCCTCCACTTT.

The chain links TRBV5-6 to TRBJ2-7; D ambiguous. This CDR3 is built from 17 residues. V was trimmed by 0 bases and J by 3 bases, leaving 19 bases between them. The germline V gene has CDR1 SGHDT and CDR2 YYEEEE. CDR3 coding DNA: TGTGCCAGCAGCTTGGGAGTGGTCCCCCTCTCCCACTACGAGCAGTACTTC. Its translation: CASSLGVVPLSHYEQYF.

The chain combines TRBV27 with TRBJ1-4; D perhaps matches TRBD1 (6 bases). The CDR3 is made up of 12 amino acids. From germline, CDR1 is MNHEY and CDR2 SMNVEV (reference sequence). V lost 8 bases, J lost 8 bases, and 12 bases lay in between. The CDR3: CASGGKREKLFF. The CDR3 nucleotides read TGTGCCAGCGGGGGCAAGAGGGAAAAACTGTTTTTT.